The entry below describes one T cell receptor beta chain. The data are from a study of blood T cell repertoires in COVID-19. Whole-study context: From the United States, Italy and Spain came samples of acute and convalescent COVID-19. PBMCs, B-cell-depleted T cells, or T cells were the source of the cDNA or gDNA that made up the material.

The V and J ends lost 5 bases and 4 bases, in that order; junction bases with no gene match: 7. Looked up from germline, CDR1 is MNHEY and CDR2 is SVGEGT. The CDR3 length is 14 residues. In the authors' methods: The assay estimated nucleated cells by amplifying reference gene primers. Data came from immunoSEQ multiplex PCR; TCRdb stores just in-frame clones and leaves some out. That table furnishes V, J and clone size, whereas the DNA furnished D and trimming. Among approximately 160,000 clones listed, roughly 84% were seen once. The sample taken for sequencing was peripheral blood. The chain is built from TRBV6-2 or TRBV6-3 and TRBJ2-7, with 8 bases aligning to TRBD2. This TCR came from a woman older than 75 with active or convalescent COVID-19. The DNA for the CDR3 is TGTGCCAGCAGTACCGGGACTAGTCGATACGAGCAGTACTTC. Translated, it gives CASSTGTSRYEQYF.